This note documents a single T cell receptor (beta chain) sequence. Its target is unknown. The CDR3 consists of 16 residues. Trimming stripped 7 bases from V and 0 bases from J, with 16 bases between. Germline CDR1 reads WSHSY; CDR2 reads SAAADI. This entry is derived from a study of cytomegalovirus exposure and HLA in healthy donors. General study results and limits: In a later analysis, the majority of CMV-associated beta chains seemingly showed HLA restriction. There were 164 TCR beta chains listed as cytomegalovirus-associated.

Though nominally healthy at sampling, donors likely had unrecorded immune exposures. The PCR had 60 Vbeta and 13 Jbeta primers. Clones were sequenced by immunoSEQ multiplex PCR, and TCRdb holds only the in-frame ones, with some missing. The sample shows under 300,000 clones, 86% of them seen only once. The TCR comes from a man aged 40-49 years in good health and CMV-seropositive. V and J are TRBV10-2 and TRBJ2-1; D may be TRBD2 (5 bases). The sequenced sample consisted of PBMCs. CDR3 nucleotides: TGCGCCAGCACTTTACTAGTTTACAGCTCCTACAATGAGCAGTTCTTC. This gives the protein CASTLLVYSSYNEQFF.